Below, 31 T cell receptor beta chains from the same sample are listed, as sequenced in a study of OX40 agonist ivuxolimab in advanced cancers. Produced via immunoSEQ multiplex PCR; TCRdb's table is partial and in-frame only. The table has 90,000 or so clones, roughly 89% seen once. The specimen comprised CD4+ or CD8+ T cells sorted from blood, sampled in a trial of the OX40 agonist ivuxolimab. The source of these receptors is an adult with an advanced solid tumor such as melanoma, head and neck, liver or kidney cancer.

CDR3 loop: CASSYPSTGPGGYTF. The CDR3 DNA reads as TGTGCCAGCAGTTACCCCTCGACAGGCCCGGGAGGCTACACCTTC. V is TRBV6-6 and J is TRBJ1-2; D is possibly TRBD1 (6 bases). Germline loops: CDR1 MNHNY, CDR2 SVGAGI (reference sequence). Trimming left V 2 bases short and J 8 bases short, with 18 bases between. CDR3 length: 15 amino acids.

This chain joins TRBV2 and TRBJ1-5; possibly TRBD1 for D (5 bases). V was clipped by 5 bases and J by 0 bases, with 14 bases between them. Germline CDR1 SNHLY, CDR2 FYNNEI. The CDR3 contains 16 residues. In nucleotides, the CDR3 is TGTGCCAGCAGTCCGACCTTACAGGTTAGCAATCAGCCCCAGCATTTT. As protein: CASSPTLQVSNQPQHF.

This clone occurred once. CDR3 sequence reads: CASSLEALYTGELFF. CDR3 DNA: TGCGCCAGCAGCTTGGAGGCCTTATACACCGGGGAGCTGTTTTTT. J is TRBJ2-2 and V is TRBV5-1; no definite D call. Germline CDR1 reads SGHRS; CDR2 reads YFSETQ. Trimming removed 0 bases at V and 3 bases at J, with 9 bases between. This CDR3 region has 15 residues.

This clone came up once. V usage is TRBV18 and J usage is TRBJ2-5; D possibly uses TRBD1 or TRBD2 (5 bases each). Trimming cost V 4 bases and J 1 base, with 10 bases left between them. CDR1 and CDR2 from the germline V gene are KGHSH and LQKENI. This CDR3 spans 14 amino acids. CDR3 sequence (DNA): TGTGCCAGCTCACGGGGACGGACCCAAGAGACCCAGTACTTC. It encodes CASSRGRTQETQYF.

This rearrangement joins TRBV2 to TRBJ1-1; D is perhaps TRBD1 (5 bases). Trimming pared 3 bases from V and 6 bases from J, leaving 11 bases between. Germline-derived CDR1 and CDR2 are SNHLY and FYNNEI. The CDR3 loop spans 13 amino acids. CDR3 residues: CASSDLRGAEAFF. Written as DNA, the CDR3 is TGTGCCAGCAGTGACCTTCGAGGGGCTGAAGCTTTCTTT.

This rearrangement joins TRBV5-1 to TRBJ2-7; D gene unclear. Germline V gives CDR1 SGHRS, CDR2 YFSETQ. V was shortened by 4 bases and J by 4 bases, with 9 bases between the two germline ends. The CDR3 totals 12 residues. The CDR3 nucleotides are TGCGCCAGCAGCCATGACGGTTACGAGCAGTACTTC. Amino acid sequence: CASSHDGYEQYF.

The rearrangement uses TRBV6-1 and TRBJ2-3; 10 bases fit TRBD2. V shed 7 bases and J 4 bases; nucleotides not matched to a gene: 8. Germline V CDR1 and CDR2: MNHNS, SASEGT. The CDR3 is made up of 15 amino acids. CDR3 sequence reads: CASILAGEGSDTQYF. In nucleotides, the CDR3 is TGTGCCAGCATCCTAGCGGGAGAGGGGTCAGATACGCAGTATTTT.

The chain is built from TRBV7-8 and TRBJ1-5; 10 bases align to TRBD1. Germline-derived CDR1 and CDR2 are SGHVS and FQNEAQ. The CDR3 has 14 residues. V lost 1 base to trimming and J lost 6 bases; unmatched junction nucleotides: 0. CDR3 region: CASSLGDRGQPQHF. In nucleotides, the CDR3 is TGTGCCAGCAGCTTAGGGGACAGGGGTCAGCCCCAGCATTTT.

The rearrangement uses TRBV4-3 and TRBJ1-4; D perhaps matches TRBD1 (5 bases). Trimming stripped 8 bases from V and 0 bases from J, with 13 bases between. The CDR3 extends over 15 amino acids. Germline values: CDR1 LGHNA, CDR2 YSLEER. CDR3 DNA: TGCGCCAGCTCTCCCGGGGGAACAACTAATGAAAAACTGTTTTTT. This gives the protein CASSPGGTTNEKLFF.

The CDR3 region is CASSLAWTGGSGANVLTF. The CDR3 nucleotides are TGCGCCAGCAGCTTGGCCTGGACAGGGGGCTCTGGGGCCAACGTCCTGACTTTC. This chain joins TRBV5-1 and TRBJ2-6; 10 bases align to TRBD1. V shed 0 bases, J shed 0 bases, and the junction held 3 bases outside the gene matches. Germline V gene sequence: CDR1 SGHRS, CDR2 YFSETQ. This CDR3 has 18 amino acids.

The V and J genes are TRBV7-2 and TRBJ1-3; D ambiguous. The CDR3 covers 14 residues. The ends were cut back, 5 bases at V and 0 bases at J, with 8 bases in the middle. Germline loops: CDR1 SGHTA, CDR2 FQGNSA. In DNA form, the CDR3 reads TGTGCCAGCAGCCCCGGTTTCTCTGGAAACACCATATATTTT. Its protein is CASSPGFSGNTIYF.

This chain joins TRBV28 and TRBJ1-1; unclear D gene. The CDR3 has 12 residues. CDR1 is MDHEN and CDR2 is SYDVKM in the germline V gene. The germline V and J ends were trimmed by 4 bases and 4 bases, with 7 bases remaining between them. The CDR3 spells CASSSPGTEAFF. For the CDR3, the DNA is TGTGCCAGCAGTTCCCCGGGCACTGAAGCTTTCTTT.

V usage is TRBV23-1 and J usage is TRBJ2-1; the match to TRBD2 covers 11 bases. TRBV23-1 is an ORF, and what it does is uncertain. This CDR3 is built from 18 residues. V lost 6 bases to trimming and J lost 7 bases; unmatched junction nucleotides: 17. The DNA of the CDR3 is TGCGCCAGCAGCGTCAATCCACCGACTAGCGGGGTGGGTAATGAGCAGTTCTTC. Protein: CASSVNPPTSGVGNEQFF.

This clone was seen once. This chain links TRBV5-6 with TRBJ2-1; no clear D. Trimming took off 0 bases at V and 0 bases at J, with 13 bases between the two ends. This CDR3 comprises 17 residues. Germline V lookup: CDR1 SGHDT, CDR2 YYEEEE. CDR3 residues: CASSLGPPESSYNEQFF. In DNA form, the CDR3 reads TGTGCCAGCAGCTTGGGACCCCCTGAAAGCTCCTACAATGAGCAGTTCTTC.

The CDR3 sequence is CSVDPTGVDETQYF. The CDR3 region has the DNA TGCAGCGTTGACCCGACAGGGGTGGACGAGACCCAGTACTTC. The chain employs TRBV29-1 and TRBJ2-5, with 8 bases lining up with TRBD1. CDR1 and CDR2 (germline): SQVTM, ANQGSEA. V shed 3 bases, J shed 5 bases, and the junction held 8 bases outside the gene matches. The CDR3 runs 14 residues.

J is TRBJ2-2 and V is TRBV4-2; 8 nucleotides align to TRBD1. V was clipped by 0 bases and J by 4 bases; unmatched bases: 7. Germline V lookup: CDR1 LGHNA, CDR2 YNFKEQ. The CDR3 totals 17 residues. The CDR3 sequence is CASSQDIGQGVTGELFF. As DNA, the CDR3 is TGTGCCAGCAGCCAAGATATCGGACAGGGCGTCACCGGGGAGCTGTTTTTT.

The chain uses TRBV7-9 and TRBJ2-7; D unresolved. V was shortened by 5 bases and J by 3 bases, with 8 bases between the two germline ends. CDR3 length: 12 residues. Germline values: CDR1 SEHNR, CDR2 FQNEAQ (reference sequence). The CDR3 is CASSHTGYEQYF. In DNA form, the CDR3 reads TGTGCCAGCAGCCATACTGGCTACGAGCAGTACTTC.

The chain couples TRBV7-3 to TRBJ2-2; the D gene is possibly TRBD2 (6 bases). Trimming left V 1 base short and J 4 bases short, with 10 bases between. Germline V gene lookup returns CDR1 SGHTA and CDR2 FQGTGA. There are 15 residues in the CDR3. The chain's CDR3 is CASSLNAEGTGELFF. CDR3 coding DNA: TGTGCCAGCAGCTTAAACGCGGAGGGCACCGGGGAGCTGTTTTTT.

The genes are TRBV5-1 and TRBJ2-7; D is perhaps TRBD1 (7 bases). CDR3 length: 14 residues. From germline, CDR1 is SGHRS and CDR2 YFSETQ. V was pared by 5 bases and J by 6 bases, with 18 bases between. The CDR3 loop is CASRPNRGGREQYF. The CDR3 DNA sequence: TGCGCCAGCAGACCCAACAGGGGAGGTCGCGAGCAGTACTTC.

The J gene is TRBJ2-3, the V gene TRBV19, with D perhaps TRBD2 (6 bases). Per germline, CDR1 LNHDA and CDR2 SQIVND (reference sequence). The V end was cut by 4 bases, the J end by 5 bases, with 13 bases between. CDR3 size: 14 residues. Here the CDR3 reads CASSTIGTGDTQYF. The CDR3 DNA sequence: TGTGCCAGTAGTACCATCGGGACTGGAGATACGCAGTATTTT.

The chain links TRBV4-3 to TRBJ2-5; 8 nucleotides line up with TRBD2. V lost 0 bases and J lost 5; bases outside the gene matches: 11. This CDR3 region has 17 residues. Germline CDR1 reads LGHNA; CDR2 reads YSLEER. This chain's CDR3 is CASSQEGNGGASETQYF. Written as DNA, the CDR3 is TGCGCCAGCAGCCAAGAGGGAAACGGGGGGGCCTCGGAGACCCAGTACTTC.

The rearrangement joins TRBV5-1 to TRBJ1-1; TRBD1 matches at 8 bases. The CDR3 is 15 residues long. The junction had 7 bases not matched to a gene; V was cut back by 5 bases and J by 1 base. CDR1 and CDR2 (germline): SGHRS, YFSETQ. The CDR3 is CASRPLGQGNTEAFF. The CDR3 DNA follows: TGCGCCAGCAGGCCCCTCGGACAGGGGAACACTGAAGCTTTCTTT.

The chain recombines TRBV6-5 with TRBJ1-1; D unclear. This CDR3 comprises 11 residues. From germline, CDR1 is MNHEY and CDR2 SVGAGI. V was trimmed by 8 bases and J by 8 bases, leaving 12 bases between them. The CDR3 sequence is CASRRGDEAFF. CDR3 sequence (DNA): TGTGCCAGCCGTCGGGGAGACGAAGCTTTCTTT.

This chain's CDR3 is CATSRGTGGPIDEQFF. The CDR3 DNA follows: TGTGCCACCAGCAGAGGCACGGGAGGGCCGATAGATGAGCAGTTCTTC. V is TRBV15 and J is TRBJ2-1; 8 bases are shared with TRBD2. Germline lookup yields CDR1 LNHNV and CDR2 YYDKDF (reference sequence). CDR3 length equals 16 residues. Trimming removed 1 base from V and 8 bases from J; junction bases left unmatched: 10. The variable domain in full, completed from reference TRBV15 and TRBJ2-1, reads DAMVIQNPRYQVTQFGKPVTLSCSQTLNHNVMYWYQQKSSQAPKLLFHYYDKDFNNEADTPDNFQSRRPNTSFCFLDIRSPGLGDTAMYLCATSRGTGGPIDEQFFGPGTRLTVL.

The chain joins TRBV15 to TRBJ1-1; no reliable D call. The CDR3 runs 13 residues. V dropped 6 bases and J dropped 2 bases, with 10 bases sitting between them. Germline V gene lookup returns CDR1 LNHNV and CDR2 YYDKDF (reference sequence). The CDR3: CATRVDLNTEAFF. The CDR3 DNA is TGTGCCACCAGAGTAGACCTTAACACTGAAGCTTTCTTT.

V and J are TRBV11-3 and TRBJ1-2; D is unresolved. The germline V gene has CDR1 SGHNT and CDR2 YENEEA. The CDR3 is 11 residues long. The V and J ends lost 3 bases and 5 bases respectively, with 4 bases between them. CDR3 amino acids: CASSFRYGYTF. CDR3 bases: TGTGCCAGCAGCTTCAGATATGGCTACACCTTC.

The chain combines TRBV4-3 with TRBJ2-5; 14 positions agree with TRBD2. The CDR3 spans 19 residues. The germline V gene encodes CDR1 LGHNA and CDR2 YSLEER. The J segment lost 5 bases and the V segment lost 0 bases, leaving 11 bases of the junction unmatched. CDR3 in DNA: TGCGCCAGCAGCCAAGATCGTTACCGGACTAGCGGGAGGTCCGAGACCCAGTACTTC. Translating it yields CASSQDRYRTSGRSETQYF.

The count of this clone is one. The V gene is TRBV5-1, the J gene TRBJ2-3, with a weak D call TRBD1 (5 bases). CDR1 is SGHRS, CDR2 YFSETQ, per germline. The CDR3 is 15 residues long. V was trimmed by 0 bases and J by 1 base, leaving 9 bases between them. This CDR3 is CASSLEGLGTDTQYF. CDR3 DNA: TGCGCCAGCAGCTTGGAGGGGTTAGGCACAGATACGCAGTATTTT.

The chain carries TRBV15 and TRBJ2-6; possibly TRBD1 for D (6 bases). The CDR3 is 16 amino acids. Germline-derived CDR1 and CDR2 are LNHNV and YYDKDF (reference sequence). Trimming removed 0 bases at V and 2 bases at J, with 8 bases between. CDR3 loop: CATSRDRGTGANVLTF. DNA of the CDR3: TGTGCCACCAGCAGAGATAGGGGGACTGGGGCCAACGTCCTGACTTTC.

The CDR3 region has the DNA TGTGCCAGCATCCTGGTTGCAGATACGCAGTATTTT. This encodes CASILVADTQYF. The chain recombines TRBV7-2 with TRBJ2-3; D is uncertain. In germline, CDR1 is SGHTA, CDR2 FQGNSA. CDR3 size: 12 residues. V lost 7 bases and J lost 4, with 9 bases in between.

This clone was seen just once. V is TRBV5-1 and J is TRBJ2-3; 12 bases fit TRBD1. V lost 3 bases and J lost 2; bases outside the gene matches: 7. This CDR3 is built from 17 residues. Per the germline V gene, CDR1 is SGHRS and CDR2 is YFSETQ. The CDR3 DNA follows: TGCGCCAGCAGCTCAAATACGGGACAGGGGGCCACAGATACGCAGTATTTT. Residues: CASSSNTGQGATDTQYF.